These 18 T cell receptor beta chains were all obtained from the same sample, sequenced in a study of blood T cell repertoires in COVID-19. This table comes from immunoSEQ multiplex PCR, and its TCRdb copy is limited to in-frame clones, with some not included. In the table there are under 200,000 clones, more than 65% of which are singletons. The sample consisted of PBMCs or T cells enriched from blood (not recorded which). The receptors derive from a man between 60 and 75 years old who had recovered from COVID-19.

The CDR3 DNA reads TGTGCCAGCAGCTTAGCAGGAGGCTCTGGGGCCAACGTCCTGACTTTC. Protein: CASSLAGGSGANVLTF. The rearrangement links TRBV7-3 to TRBJ2-6; D perhaps matches TRBD2 (5 bases). Trimming removed 2 bases at V and 0 bases at J, with 8 bases between. This CDR3 is built from 16 residues. Germline CDR1 is SGHTA and CDR2 is FQGTGA.

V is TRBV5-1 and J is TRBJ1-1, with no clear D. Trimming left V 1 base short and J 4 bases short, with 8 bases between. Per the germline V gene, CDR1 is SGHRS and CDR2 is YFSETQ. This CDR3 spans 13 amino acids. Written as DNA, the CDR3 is TGCGCCAGCAGCTTGTACGGGAGCACTGAAGCTTTCTTT. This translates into CASSLYGSTEAFF. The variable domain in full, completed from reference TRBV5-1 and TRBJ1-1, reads KAGVTQTPRYLIKTRGQQVTLSCSPISGHRSVSWYQQTPGQGLQFLFEYFSETQRNKGNFPGRFSGRQFSNSRSEMNVSTLELGDSALYLCASSLYGSTEAFFGQGTRLTVV.

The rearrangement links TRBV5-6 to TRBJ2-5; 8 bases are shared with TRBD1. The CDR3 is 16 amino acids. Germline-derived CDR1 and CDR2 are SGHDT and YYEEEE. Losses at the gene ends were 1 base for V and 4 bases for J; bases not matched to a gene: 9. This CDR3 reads CASSLFWTGYGETQYF. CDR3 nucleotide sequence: TGTGCCAGCAGCTTGTTTTGGACAGGGTACGGAGAGACCCAGTACTTC.

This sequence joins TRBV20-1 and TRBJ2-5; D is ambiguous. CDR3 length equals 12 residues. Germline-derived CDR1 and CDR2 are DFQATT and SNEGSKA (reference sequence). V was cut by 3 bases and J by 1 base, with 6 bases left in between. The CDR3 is CSASMAQETQYF. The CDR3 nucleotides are TGCAGTGCTAGTATGGCCCAAGAGACCCAGTACTTC.

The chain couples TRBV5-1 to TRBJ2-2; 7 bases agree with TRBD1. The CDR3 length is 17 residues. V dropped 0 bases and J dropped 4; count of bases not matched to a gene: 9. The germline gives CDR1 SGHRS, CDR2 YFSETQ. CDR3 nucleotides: TGCGCCAGCAGCTTGGAGGAGATCGACAGGGTCACCGGGGAGCTGTTTTTT. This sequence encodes CASSLEEIDRVTGELFF.

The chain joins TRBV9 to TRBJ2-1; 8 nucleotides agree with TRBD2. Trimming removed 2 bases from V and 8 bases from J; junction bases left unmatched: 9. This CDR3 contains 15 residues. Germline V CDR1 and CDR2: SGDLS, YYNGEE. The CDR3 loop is CASSVVAGNVDEQFF. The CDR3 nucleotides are TGTGCCAGCAGCGTCGTAGCGGGGAATGTCGATGAGCAGTTCTTC.

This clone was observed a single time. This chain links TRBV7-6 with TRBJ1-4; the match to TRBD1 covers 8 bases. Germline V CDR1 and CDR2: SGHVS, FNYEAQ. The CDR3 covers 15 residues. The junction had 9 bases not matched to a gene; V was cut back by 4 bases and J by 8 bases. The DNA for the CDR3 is TGTGCCAGCAGCTATACCGGGACAGGAGTCGAAAAACTGTTTTTT. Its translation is CASSYTGTGVEKLFF.

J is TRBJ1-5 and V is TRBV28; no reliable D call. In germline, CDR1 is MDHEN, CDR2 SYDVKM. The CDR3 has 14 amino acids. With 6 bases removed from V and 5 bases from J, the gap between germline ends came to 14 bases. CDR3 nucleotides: TGTGCCAGCAGCTATCAGGTGATTTATCAGCCCCAGCATTTT. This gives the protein CASSYQVIYQPQHF.

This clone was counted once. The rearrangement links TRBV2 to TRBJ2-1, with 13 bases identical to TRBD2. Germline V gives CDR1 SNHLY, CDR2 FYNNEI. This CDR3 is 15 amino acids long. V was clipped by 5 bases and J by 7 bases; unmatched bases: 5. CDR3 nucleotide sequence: TGTGCCAGCAGTTCACTAGCGGGAGGGTTAAATGAGCAGTTCTTC. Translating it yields CASSSLAGGLNEQFF.

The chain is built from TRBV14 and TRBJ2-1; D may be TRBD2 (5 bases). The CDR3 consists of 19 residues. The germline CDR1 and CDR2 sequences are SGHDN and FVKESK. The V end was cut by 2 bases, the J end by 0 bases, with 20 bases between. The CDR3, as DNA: TGTGCCAGCAGCCAACCTCCCGGGGTAGGGTTAAGCTCCTACAATGAGCAGTTCTTC. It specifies CASSQPPGVGLSSYNEQFF.

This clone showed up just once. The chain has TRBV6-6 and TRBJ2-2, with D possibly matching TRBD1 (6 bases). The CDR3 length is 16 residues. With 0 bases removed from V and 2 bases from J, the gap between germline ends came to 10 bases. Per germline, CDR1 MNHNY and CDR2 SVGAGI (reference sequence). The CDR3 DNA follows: TGTGCCAGCAGTTACTCGACGGGACATAACACCGGGGAGCTGTTTTTT. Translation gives CASSYSTGHNTGELFF.

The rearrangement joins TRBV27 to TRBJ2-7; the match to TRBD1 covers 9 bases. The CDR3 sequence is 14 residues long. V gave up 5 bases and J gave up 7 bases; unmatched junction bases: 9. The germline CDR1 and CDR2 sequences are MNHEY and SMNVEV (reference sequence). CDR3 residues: CASSQQGASAEQYF. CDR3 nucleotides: TGTGCCAGCAGTCAACAGGGGGCATCGGCGGAGCAGTACTTC.

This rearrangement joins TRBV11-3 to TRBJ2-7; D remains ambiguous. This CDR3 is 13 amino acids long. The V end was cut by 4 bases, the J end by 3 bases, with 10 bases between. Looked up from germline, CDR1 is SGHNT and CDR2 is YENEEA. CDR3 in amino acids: CASSSPPHYEQYF. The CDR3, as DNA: TGTGCCAGCAGCTCCCCTCCACACTACGAGCAGTACTTC.

For the CDR3, the DNA is TGTGCCAGCAGGGACTGGGGACTAGCCTTCCTCAAAGCGAGCACAGATACGCAGTATTTT. This translates into CASRDWGLAFLKASTDTQYF. This chain uses TRBV7-8 with TRBJ2-3, with 9 bases fitting TRBD2. Losses at the gene ends were 6 bases for V and 0 bases for J; bases not matched to a gene: 19. The CDR3 spans 20 residues. Germline values: CDR1 SGHVS, CDR2 FQNEAQ.

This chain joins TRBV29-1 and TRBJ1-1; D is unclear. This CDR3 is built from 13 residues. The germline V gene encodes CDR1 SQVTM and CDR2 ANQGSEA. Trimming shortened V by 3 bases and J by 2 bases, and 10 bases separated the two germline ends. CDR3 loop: CSVDGNTNTEAFF. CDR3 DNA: TGCAGCGTTGACGGGAACACCAACACTGAAGCTTTCTTT. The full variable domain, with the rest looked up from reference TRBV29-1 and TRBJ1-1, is SAVISQKPSRDICQRGTSLTIQCQVDSQVTMMFWYRQQPGQSLTLIATANQGSEATYESGFVIDKFPISRPNLTFSTLTVSNMSPEDSSIYLCSVDGNTNTEAFFGQGTRLTVV.

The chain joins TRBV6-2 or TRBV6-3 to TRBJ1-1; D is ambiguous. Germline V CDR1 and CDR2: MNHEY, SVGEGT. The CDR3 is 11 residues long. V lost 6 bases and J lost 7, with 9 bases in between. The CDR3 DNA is TGTGCCAGCAGCCAGTCACTTGAAGCTTTCTTT. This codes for CASSQSLEAFF.

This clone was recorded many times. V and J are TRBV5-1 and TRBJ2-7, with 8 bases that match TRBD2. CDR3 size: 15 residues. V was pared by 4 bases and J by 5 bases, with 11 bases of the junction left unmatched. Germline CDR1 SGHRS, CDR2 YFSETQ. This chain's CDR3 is CASSKEDSGVDEQYF. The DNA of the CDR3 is TGCGCCAGCAGCAAAGAGGATAGCGGGGTCGACGAGCAGTACTTC.

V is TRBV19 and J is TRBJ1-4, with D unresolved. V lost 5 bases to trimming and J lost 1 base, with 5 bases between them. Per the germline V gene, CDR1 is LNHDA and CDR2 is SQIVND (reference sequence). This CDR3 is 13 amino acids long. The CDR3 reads CASSRGTNEKLFF. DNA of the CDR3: TGTGCCAGTAGTCGGGGAACTAATGAAAAACTGTTTTTT. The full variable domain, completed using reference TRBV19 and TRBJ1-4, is DGGITQSPKYLFRKEGQNVTLSCEQNLNHDAMYWYRQDPGQGLRLIYYSQIVNDFQKGDIAEGYSVSREKKESFPLTVTSAQKNPTAFYLCASSRGTNEKLFFGSGTQLSVL.